This T cell receptor beta chain emerged from a study of Tregs in tolerant kidney transplant recipients. Some clones are missing from TCRdb's copy, which holds only in-frame ones; the method was immunoSEQ multiplex PCR. The sample shows around 86,000 clones, about 91% of them seen only once. Related graft donors supplied nonmyeloablative bone marrow transplants, and mixed chimerism was transient. Unstimulated regulatory T cells (CD4+CD25+CD127-), CD4+CD25- non-regulatory cells, CD4 and CD8 cells were FACS-sorted from thawed PBMCs. Broader study findings: Biological reproducibility was not directly addressed, but technical replication error appeared minimal.

About this clone: Its target is unknown.

Sequences were derived from CD4+ T cells from blood (PBMCs), sampled 24 months after the transplant. The receptor comes from a human patient who received a combined kidney and bone marrow transplant. Some T cells may be the graft donor's.

CDR3 in amino acids: CASSPAGQLHGYTF. DNA for the CDR3: TGTGCCAGCAGCCCGGCCGGACAGTTACATGGCTACACCTTC. The chain joins TRBV5-4 to TRBJ1-2, with D possibly matching TRBD1 (6 bases). The CDR3 length is 14 residues. Germline V gene sequence: CDR1 SGHNT, CDR2 YYREEE (reference sequence). Trimming took off 4 bases at V and 6 bases at J, with 16 bases between the two ends. The whole variable domain, remainder taken from reference TRBV5-4 and TRBJ1-2, is ETGVTQSPTHLIKTRGQQVTLRCSSQSGHNTVSWYQQALGQGPQFIFQYYREEENGRGNFPPRFSGLQFPNYSSELNVNALELDDSALYLCASSPAGQLHGYTFGSGTRLTVV.